A single sample is the source of the 2 T cell receptor beta chains below, sequenced in a study of T cell clonotyping in hematopoietic cell transplantation. Clones were sequenced by immunoSEQ multiplex PCR, and TCRdb holds only the in-frame ones, with some missing. In the table there are approximately 2,500 clones, over 70% of which are singletons. Sample: peripheral blood mononuclear cells, taken 180 days after allogeneic stem cell transplant. The receptors come from a male patient between 60 and 69 years old who had an allogeneic stem cell transplant, so T cells may come from the graft donor. Some clones in this sample may be carry-over from other donors' samples.

This clone was counted a single time. The rearrangement uses TRBV6-5 and TRBJ1-5, with a tentative D call TRBD1 (5 bases). This CDR3 region has 13 residues. In germline, CDR1 is MNHEY, CDR2 SVGAGI. Trimming shortened V by 4 bases and J by 2 bases, and 6 bases separated the two germline ends. The CDR3 here is CASSWGGNQPQHF. The CDR3 region has the DNA TGTGCCAGCAGTTGGGGGGGCAATCAGCCCCAGCATTTT.

The rearrangement joins TRBV30 to TRBJ1-2; 9 bases are a match to TRBD1. V was clipped by 3 bases and J by 9 bases; unmatched bases: 11. CDR1 and CDR2 (germline): GTSNPN, SVGIG (reference sequence). The CDR3 sequence is 14 residues long. The CDR3 loop is CAWSKTGTGTSYTF. CDR3 nucleotides: TGTGCCTGGAGCAAGACCGGGACAGGGACGAGCTACACCTTC.